This entry lists 27 T cell receptor beta chains sequenced from one sample in a study of T cell responses to AZD1222 COVID-19 vaccine. The data were produced by immunoSEQ multiplex PCR, yet TCRdb's version contains in-frame clones alone and is incomplete. This repertoire shows about 140,000 clones, about nine tenths found once; its top ten account for 1% to 1.5%. Sequenced material: peripheral blood, taken 28 days after the second AZD1222 dose. The origin of the receptors is an adult who received the AZD1222 COVID-19 vaccine.

The CDR3 nucleotides read TGCAGCGTTCGAGTCAGGGAGAACTATGGCTACACCTTC. Translated, it gives CSVRVRENYGYTF. The chain couples TRBV29-1 to TRBJ1-2; tentatively, D is TRBD1 (5 bases). The CDR3 totals 13 residues. Germline V CDR1 and CDR2: SQVTM, ANQGSEA. V lost 5 bases, J lost 2 bases, and 12 bases lay in between.

This chain links TRBV3-1 (or the pseudogene TRBV3-2) with TRBJ2-7; D is perhaps TRBD1 or TRBD2 (6 bases each). V was shortened by 1 base and J by 1 base, with 11 bases between the two germline ends. Germline CDR1 and CDR2: LGHDT and YNNKEL (reference sequence). CDR3 length equals 15 residues. CDR3 loop: CASSQAGGGSYEQYF. CDR3 DNA sequence: TGTGCCAGCAGCCAAGCTGGAGGGGGGTCCTACGAGCAGTACTTC.

The chain is built from TRBV7-3 and TRBJ2-1, with D perhaps TRBD1 (5 bases). Germline V gene lookup returns CDR1 SGHTA and CDR2 FQGTGA. V was shortened by 5 bases and J by 5 bases, with 16 bases between the two germline ends. This CDR3 is built from 15 residues. In DNA, the CDR3 is TGTGCCAGCAGCCTAGGAAGGGGCAGCCACAATGAGCAGTTCTTC. Translating it yields CASSLGRGSHNEQFF.

The rearrangement links TRBV4-1 to TRBJ2-3; D is possibly TRBD1 or TRBD2 (5 bases each). Germline V gives CDR1 MGHRA, CDR2 YSYEKL. Trimming stripped 3 bases from V and 0 bases from J, with 16 bases between. This CDR3 is 17 amino acids long. CDR3 nucleotide sequence: TGCGCCAGCAGCCAGATACCCGGGACCGAGAGCACAGATACGCAGTATTTT. Amino acid sequence: CASSQIPGTESTDTQYF.

J is TRBJ1-3 and V is TRBV18; 11 nucleotides line up with TRBD1. This CDR3 has 18 residues. V lost 1 base to trimming and J lost 3 bases; unmatched junction nucleotides: 8. The V gene's germline CDR1 is KGHSH and CDR2 LQKENI. For the CDR3, the DNA is TGTGCCAGCTCACCACGGGACAGGGGGTCCTATTATGGAAACACCATATATTTT. Encoded protein: CASSPRDRGSYYGNTIYF.

V usage is TRBV29-1 and J usage is TRBJ1-2; D uncertain. The V end lost 5 bases, the J end lost 6 bases, and 16 bases lay between the germline ends. The CDR3 totals 13 residues. Germline assignment: CDR1 SQVTM and CDR2 ANQGSEA. In nucleotides, the CDR3 is TGCAGCGTTAATTCGGACGGCAGACATGGCTACACCTTC. Its protein product is CSVNSDGRHGYTF.

The gene calls are TRBV4-2 and TRBJ2-7; D is possibly TRBD1 (6 bases). The CDR3 contains 15 residues. V lost 0 bases to trimming and J lost 6 bases, with 15 bases between them. CDR1 is LGHNA, CDR2 YNFKEQ, per germline. The CDR3 DNA follows: TGTGCCAGCAGCCAAGATTGGCAGGGGCGGATCGAGCAGTACTTC. It yields the protein CASSQDWQGRIEQYF.

V and J are TRBV2 and TRBJ1-2; 9 positions agree with TRBD1. Per germline, CDR1 SNHLY and CDR2 FYNNEI. The CDR3 is 16 residues long. V was clipped by 5 bases and J by 0 bases; unmatched bases: 7. The CDR3 DNA reads as TGTGCCAGCAGTTGGACAGGGGCCGTTACTAACTATGGCTACACCTTC. Translation gives CASSWTGAVTNYGYTF.

In the case of this clone: This sample includes further DNA sequences coding for the same CDR3. V usage is TRBV9 and J usage is TRBJ2-7; the match to TRBD1 covers 10 bases. The CDR3 loop spans 15 amino acids. The junction had 5 bases not matched to a gene; V was cut back by 3 bases and J by 2 bases. In germline, CDR1 is SGDLS, CDR2 YYNGEE. The CDR3 is CASSATGTGAYEQYF. The CDR3 DNA is TGTGCCAGCAGCGCGACCGGGACAGGGGCCTACGAGCAGTACTTC.

This chain links TRBV13 with TRBJ2-3; D unclear. V lost 2 bases, J lost 0 bases, and 9 bases lay in between. The CDR3 spans 15 residues. Per germline, CDR1 PRHDT and CDR2 FYEKMQ (reference sequence). This chain's CDR3 is CASSLILTSTDTQYF. DNA for the CDR3: TGTGCCAGCAGCTTAATTCTCACTAGCACAGATACGCAGTATTTT.

This clone was seen once. The rearrangement uses TRBV5-4 and TRBJ2-1, with TRBD1 matching 11 bases. This CDR3 spans 15 amino acids. V shed 4 bases and J 12 bases; nucleotides not matched to a gene: 12. From germline, CDR1 is SGHNT and CDR2 YYREEE (reference sequence). In DNA, the CDR3 is TGTGCCAGCAGCCAGGACAGGGGGCAAGGTAGGGTGCAGTTCTTC. It encodes CASSQDRGQGRVQFF.

This chain joins TRBV19 and TRBJ2-1; TRBD1 aligns across 7 bases. Germline V CDR1 and CDR2: LNHDA, SQIVND (reference sequence). V was pared by 7 bases and J by 0 bases, with 3 bases of the junction left unmatched. The CDR3 runs 14 residues. The CDR3 loop is CASNNRGSYNEQFF. CDR3 coding DNA: TGTGCCAGTAATAACAGGGGCTCCTACAATGAGCAGTTCTTC.

The CDR3 coding sequence is TGTGCCAGCAGTTGGACAGACACCGGGGAGCTGTTTTTT. This sequence encodes CASSWTDTGELFF. The chain recombines TRBV6-2 or TRBV6-3 with TRBJ2-2; maybe TRBD1 (6 bases). CDR3 length: 13 residues. Germline lookup yields CDR1 MNHEY and CDR2 SVGEGT. Trimming took off 4 bases at V and 3 bases at J, with 6 bases between the two ends.

This sequence joins TRBV7-9 and TRBJ1-2; perhaps TRBD1 as D (6 bases). Trimming removed 4 bases from V and 4 bases from J, with 19 bases in between. The CDR3 runs 16 residues. Germline CDR1 is SEHNR and CDR2 is FQNEAQ (reference sequence). In DNA form, the CDR3 reads TGTGCCAGCAGCTATTCCGGGGCAAGGGGGGCCTATGGCTACACCTTC. Its protein product is CASSYSGARGAYGYTF.

The chain carries TRBV12-3 or TRBV12-4 and TRBJ2-3, with no clear D. The CDR3 has 13 residues. The V and J ends lost 5 bases and 4 bases respectively, with 10 bases between them. CDR3 loop: CASSLRGADTQYF. The CDR3 region has the DNA TGTGCCAGCAGTCTTCGTGGGGCAGATACGCAGTATTTT.

The V and J genes are TRBV6-1 and TRBJ1-5, with D possibly matching TRBD1 (6 bases). Trimming cost V 2 bases and J 5 bases, with 10 bases left between them. This CDR3 is 14 amino acids long. In germline, CDR1 is MNHNS, CDR2 SASEGT. CDR3 region: CASSERKGDQPQHF. The CDR3 region has the DNA TGTGCCAGCAGTGAACGGAAGGGGGATCAGCCCCAGCATTTT.

The chain joins TRBV6-5 to TRBJ1-5; TRBD1 might be the D (6 bases). Germline V gives CDR1 MNHEY, CDR2 SVGAGI. The CDR3 is 15 residues long. The V end was cut by 6 bases, the J end by 0 bases, with 12 bases between. The CDR3 here is CASRGGAVSNQPQHF. CDR3 DNA: TGTGCCAGCAGGGGGGGGGCGGTTAGCAATCAGCCCCAGCATTTT.

This chain's CDR3 is CATSDMHGVVDTQYF. In DNA, the CDR3 is TGTGCCACCAGTGATATGCATGGAGTAGTGGATACGCAGTATTTT. The genes are TRBV24-1 and TRBJ2-3; D is ambiguous. Trimming pared 3 bases from V and 6 bases from J, leaving 15 bases between. The CDR3 sequence is 15 residues long. CDR1 is KGHDR, CDR2 SFDVKD, per germline.

This clone appeared once. The V call is TRBV2, the J call TRBJ2-2; D is undetermined. The CDR3 totals 16 residues. Deletions cut 5 bases from V and 0 bases from J, with 13 bases between. The V gene's germline CDR1 is SNHLY and CDR2 FYNNEI. The CDR3 sequence: CASSPQGPSNTGELFF. The DNA for the CDR3 is TGTGCCAGCAGTCCCCAAGGACCCTCGAACACCGGGGAGCTGTTTTTT. Drawing the rest from reference TRBV2 and TRBJ2-2, the complete variable domain is EPEVTQTPSHQVTQMGQEVILRCVPISNHLYFYWYRQILGQKVEFLVSFYNNEISEKSEIFDDQFSVERPDGSNFTLKIRSTKLEDSAMYFCASSPQGPSNTGELFFGEGSRLTVL.

The chain combines TRBV24-1 with TRBJ1-2, with D perhaps TRBD1 (6 bases). Trimming stripped 4 bases from V and 8 bases from J, with 13 bases between. Germline V gene sequence: CDR1 KGHDR, CDR2 SFDVKD. This CDR3 contains 13 residues. CDR3 sequence: CATSDLTGRGYTF. CDR3 sequence (DNA): TGTGCCACCAGTGACCTGACAGGACGAGGCTACACCTTC.

This chain uses TRBV23-1 with TRBJ1-5; D perhaps matches TRBD1 (5 bases). TRBV23-1 is classed as an ORF, of uncertain function. V was pared by 0 bases and J by 0 bases, with 18 bases between. The CDR3 runs 19 residues. For the CDR3, the DNA is TGCGCCAGCAGTCAATCTGCGGTTCGCAGGGCCTATAGCAATCAGCCCCAGCATTTT. Translation gives CASSQSAVRRAYSNQPQHF.

The chain has TRBV7-2 and TRBJ2-7, with 9 bases aligning to TRBD1. This CDR3 comprises 16 residues. V lost 4 bases to trimming and J lost 3 bases; unmatched junction nucleotides: 10. Germline V gene lookup returns CDR1 SGHTA and CDR2 FQGNSA. CDR3 nucleotides: TGTGCCAGCAGCTCTAGGACAGGGGAATCCCACTACGAGCAGTACTTC. It specifies CASSSRTGESHYEQYF. Supplemented by reference TRBV7-2 and TRBJ2-7, the full variable domain reads GAGVSQSPSNKVTEKGKDVELRCDPISGHTALYWYRQSLGQGLEFLIYFQGNSAPDKSGLPSDRFSAERTGGSVSTLTIQRTQQEDSAVYLCASSSRTGESHYEQYFGPGTRLTVT.

This chain links TRBV28 with TRBJ2-7; no clear D gene. V was trimmed by 5 bases and J by 4 bases, leaving 12 bases between them. The V gene's germline CDR1 is MDHEN and CDR2 SYDVKM. CDR3 size: 13 residues. The CDR3 here is CASSLSGQYEQYF. Here the CDR3 DNA reads TGTGCCAGCAGTCTTTCCGGCCAGTACGAGCAGTACTTC.

This clone came up once. This rearrangement joins TRBV11-1 to TRBJ2-7; 8 nucleotides match TRBD2. V gave up 0 bases and J gave up 7 bases; unmatched junction bases: 5. CDR1 SGHAT and CDR2 FQDESV come from the germline V gene (reference sequence). CDR3 length: 14 amino acids. CDR3 sequence reads: CASSLALASGEQYF. The CDR3 nucleotides are TGTGCCAGCAGCTTAGCGCTGGCTAGCGGGGAGCAGTACTTC.

V is TRBV5-6 and J is TRBJ1-2; possible D gene TRBD1, 6 bases. The germline CDR1 and CDR2 sequences are SGHDT and YYEEEE. The CDR3 has 15 amino acids. V dropped 2 bases and J dropped 4 bases, with 15 bases sitting between them. DNA of the CDR3: TGTGCCAGCAGCTTCCGACAGGACTACACCTATGGCTACACCTTC. This translates into CASSFRQDYTYGYTF.

This chain uses TRBV11-2 with TRBJ1-4, with 7 bases that match TRBD1. Germline-derived CDR1 and CDR2 are SGHAT and FQNNGV. The ends lost 5 bases at V and 0 bases at J; junction bases unmatched: 6. This CDR3 comprises 16 residues. As DNA, the CDR3 is TGTGCCAGCAGCCGGGGGACAGCTGCAACTAATGAAAAACTGTTTTTT. Residues: CASSRGTAATNEKLFF.

The genes are TRBV19 and TRBJ1-2; weak D call: TRBD1 (5 bases). Trimming took off 7 bases at V and 3 bases at J, with 12 bases between the two ends. Per germline, CDR1 LNHDA and CDR2 SQIVND (reference sequence). There are 13 residues in the CDR3. The CDR3 region is CASKSSGDYGYTF. CDR3 in DNA: TGTGCCAGTAAAAGCTCGGGGGACTATGGCTACACCTTC.